This entry lists 18 T cell receptor beta chains sequenced from one sample in a study of shared clonotypes between healthy human individuals (dated by TCRdb to the early 2020s). Receptors were amplified or captured by the immunoSEQ multiplex PCR assay. Sourced from immuneACCESS, this table was stored by TCRdb with only in-frame sequences that have V and J called. A share of the clones is absent; for the studies checked, an unresolved V gene accounts for under half, and the remainder has no known explanation. This sample lists about 340,000 clones; around 79% were detected once. More than 9% of the sample comes from the top ten. Sequencing input: memory CD4+ T cells sorted from blood. The cell subset or site label corresponds to: CD45RA-negative fraction. These receptors originate from a man in his thirties or forties in good health.

The chain is built from TRBV7-9 and TRBJ2-1; weak D call: TRBD2 (6 bases). There are 15 residues in the CDR3. Per germline, CDR1 SEHNR and CDR2 FQNEAQ (reference sequence). Trimming pared 5 bases from V and 0 bases from J, leaving 11 bases between. DNA of the CDR3: TGTGCCAGCAGCCCCCCGGGGGACTCCTACAATGAGCAGTTCTTC. Its translation: CASSPPGDSYNEQFF.

This clone was counted a few times. This chain joins TRBV11-2 and TRBJ2-3; D is uncertain. The CDR3 totals 14 residues. With 1 base removed from V and 7 bases from J, the gap between germline ends came to 12 bases. CDR1 and CDR2 from the germline V gene are SGHAT and FQNNGV. DNA for the CDR3: TGTGCCAGCAGCTTAGGTTGGAGCAGGAATACGCAGTATTTT. Translating gives CASSLGWSRNTQYF. The full variable domain, with the rest looked up from reference TRBV11-2 and TRBJ2-3, is EAGVAQSPRYKIIEKRQSVAFWCNPISGHATLYWYQQILGQGPKLLIQFQNNGVVDDSQLPKDRFSAERLKGVDSTLKIQPAKLEDSAVYLCASSLGWSRNTQYFGPGTRLTVL.

The chain combines TRBV19 with TRBJ2-4, with D possibly being TRBD2 (9 bases). The length of the CDR3 is 17 residues. Germline CDR1 and CDR2: LNHDA and SQIVND (reference sequence). V shed 9 bases and J shed 3 bases, with 24 bases lying between them. The CDR3 loop is CASRQGTAGGDKNIQYF. For the CDR3, the DNA is TGTGCCAGCCGACAGGGGACGGCGGGAGGGGACAAAAACATTCAGTACTTC.

The V call is TRBV7-2, the J call TRBJ1-6; D gene ambiguous. The CDR3 extends over 12 amino acids. V shed 2 bases and J shed 6 bases, with 2 bases lying between them. The germline gives CDR1 SGHTA, CDR2 FQGNSA. Written as DNA, the CDR3 is TGTGCCAGCAGCTTAAGTAATTCACCCCTCCACTTT. Amino acids: CASSLSNSPLHF.

The V call is TRBV6-5, the J call TRBJ2-7, with 10 bases aligning to TRBD2. Germline loops: CDR1 MNHEY, CDR2 SVGAGI. The CDR3 totals 11 residues. After removal of 7 bases from V and 9 bases from J, the junction contained 3 bases not matched to a gene. The CDR3 DNA reads TGTGCCAGCACTAGCGGGAGTCGGCAGTACTTC. Translated, it gives CASTSGSRQYF.

The chain is built from TRBV6-1 and TRBJ2-3; D is unresolved. There are 11 residues in the CDR3. The V gene lost 6 bases and the J gene lost 3 bases, with 4 bases spanning the gap. Per germline, CDR1 MNHNS and CDR2 SASEGT. The chain's CDR3 is CASRLTDTQYF. CDR3 nucleotide sequence: TGTGCCAGCAGGCTAACAGATACGCAGTATTTT.

The chain combines TRBV30 with TRBJ2-1, with 13 bases matching TRBD2. Germline CDR1 is GTSNPN and CDR2 is SVGIG (reference sequence). This CDR3 spans 18 amino acids. The trim removed 0 bases at V and 9 bases at J, leaving 14 bases unmatched. CDR3 nucleotides: TGTGCCTGGAGTGTACCCCCACGGACTAGCGGGAGATTAGGTGAGCAGTTCTTC. Its translation: CAWSVPPRTSGRLGEQFF. The whole variable domain, filled in from reference TRBV30 and TRBJ2-1, reads SQTIHQWPATLVQPVGSPLSLECTVEGTSNPNLYWYRQAAGRGLQLLFYSVGIGQISSEVPQNLSASRPQDRQFILSSKKLLLSDSGFYLCAWSVPPRTSGRLGEQFFGPGTRLTVL.

The V gene is TRBV6-6, the J gene TRBJ2-5; 9 bases map to TRBD2. Germline V gene data show CDR1 as MNHNY and CDR2 as SVGAGI (reference sequence). The J segment lost 5 bases and the V segment lost 5 bases, leaving 12 bases of the junction unmatched. CDR3 length: 16 amino acids. In nucleotides, the CDR3 is TGTGCCAGCAGTCCCGGGGAAGCGGGAGGCTGGGAGACCCAGTACTTC. This sequence encodes CASSPGEAGGWETQYF.

This sequence joins TRBV4-2 and TRBJ2-5; 9 bases line up with TRBD2. The length of the CDR3 is 14 residues. Germline V lookup: CDR1 LGHNA, CDR2 YNFKEQ. Losses at the gene ends were 3 bases for V and 4 bases for J; bases not matched to a gene: 3. Here the CDR3 DNA reads TGTGCCAGCAGCCAGCAACTAGCGGGAGAGACCCAGTACTTC. Translated, it gives CASSQQLAGETQYF.

In DNA form, the CDR3 reads TGTGCCAGCAGCTTGGCCATGGGTGCGTCGAACACCGGGGAGCTGTTTTTT. Its translation: CASSLAMGASNTGELFF. The chain recombines TRBV5-4 with TRBJ2-2, with no clear D. CDR1 and CDR2 from the germline V gene are SGHNT and YYREEE (reference sequence). There are 17 residues in the CDR3. Deletions cut 0 bases from V and 0 bases from J, with 12 bases between.

This clone showed up just once. The chain couples TRBV7-3 to TRBJ2-5, with unresolved D. The germline V and J ends were trimmed by 3 bases and 4 bases, with 6 bases remaining between them. Looked up from germline, CDR1 is SGHTA and CDR2 is FQGTGA. There are 12 residues in the CDR3. DNA for the CDR3: TGTGCCAGCAGCTTTCCGGGAGAGACCCAGTACTTC. Amino acids: CASSFPGETQYF. Based on the CDR3 plus reference TRBV7-3 and TRBJ2-5, the full variable domain is GAGVSQTPSNKVTEKGKYVELRCDPISGHTALYWYRQSLGQGPEFLIYFQGTGAADDSGLPNDRFFAVRPEGSVSTLKIQRTERGDSAVYLCASSFPGETQYFGPGTRLLVL.

V is TRBV5-5 and J is TRBJ2-6; TRBD1 agrees at 9 bases. CDR3 length equals 16 residues. J lost 0 bases, V lost 7 bases, and 5 bases had no gene match. CDR1 and CDR2 from the germline V gene are SGHKS and YYEKEE (reference sequence). DNA for the CDR3: TGTGCCAGCCAGGACAGGGGTAACTCTGGGGCCAACGTCCTGACTTTC. As protein: CASQDRGNSGANVLTF.

This clone was seen once. The rearrangement joins TRBV5-8 to TRBJ2-3; no clear D gene. The V end lost 5 bases, the J end lost 6 bases, and 7 bases lay between the germline ends. This CDR3 comprises 11 residues. From germline, CDR1 is SGHTS and CDR2 YDEGEE. The CDR3, as DNA: TGTGCCAGCAGTTATGCGGATACGCAGTATTTT. It yields the protein CASSYADTQYF.

The count of this clone is one. This chain joins TRBV7-8 and TRBJ2-2; D possibly corresponds to TRBD2 (6 bases). CDR1 and CDR2 (germline): SGHVS, FQNEAQ. The CDR3 is 14 amino acids. V was trimmed by 5 bases and J by 4 bases, leaving 11 bases between them. The CDR3 loop is CASSRRDSTGELFF. The CDR3 coding sequence is TGTGCCAGCAGCCGCCGGGACTCCACCGGGGAGCTGTTTTTT.

The chain employs TRBV6-1 and TRBJ2-3; 8 nucleotides match TRBD1. Germline CDR1 is MNHNS and CDR2 is SASEGT. The junction had 5 bases not matched to a gene; V was cut back by 3 bases and J by 3 bases. The CDR3 is 15 residues long. CDR3 nucleotide sequence: TGTGCCAGCAGTGAGTCGGACAGGGCAACAGATACGCAGTATTTT. Translation: CASSESDRATDTQYF.

V usage is TRBV9 and J usage is TRBJ2-2; unclear D gene. The V end lost 7 bases, the J end lost 1 base, and 8 bases lay between the germline ends. The V gene's germline CDR1 is SGDLS and CDR2 YYNGEE. The CDR3 contains 13 residues. CDR3 DNA: TGTGCCAGCTCCTGGGGGAACACCGGGGAGCTGTTTTTT. It encodes CASSWGNTGELFF.

This chain joins TRBV7-6 and TRBJ2-7; TRBD2 matches 8 bases. CDR3 size: 15 residues. Unmatched junction bases numbered 5, after V lost 1 base and J lost 3 bases. Germline CDR1 is SGHVS and CDR2 is FNYEAQ. CDR3 loop: CASSLVRSGSYEQYF. The CDR3 DNA reads TGTGCCAGCAGCTTAGTGCGCAGCGGGAGCTACGAGCAGTACTTC. The variable domain in full, completed from reference TRBV7-6 and TRBJ2-7, reads GAGVSQSPRYKVTKRGQDVALRCDPISGHVSLYWYRQALGQGPEFLTYFNYEAQQDKSGLPNDRFSAERPEGSISTLTIQRTEQRDSAMYRCASSLVRSGSYEQYFGPGTRLTVT.

V gene TRBV29-1 combines with J gene TRBJ2-3; D call uncertain. Trimming cost V 6 bases and J 0 bases, with 13 bases left between them. The CDR3 sequence is 14 residues long. Germline loops: CDR1 SQVTM, CDR2 ANQGSEA. DNA of the CDR3: TGCAGCGTGGCTGTAGGGTCTAGCACAGATACGCAGTATTTT. It encodes CSVAVGSSTDTQYF.